Sequencing of this T cell receptor beta chain was carried out in a study of blood T cells in healthy people across ages. Overall study findings and caveats: Roughly linear declines in TCR beta diversity per million T cells occurred with age.

This clonotype was found a few times. Its target is unknown. A second PCR of 7 to 11 cycles used a sample-barcoded 5' primer and a J-beta primer mix. In TCRdb, the 5' RACE reads were re-called with MiXCR into one record per CDR3 protein. Of about 1.7 million distinct CDR3 sequences listed, 28% are singletons. Germline V gene lookup returns CDR1 DFQATT and CDR2 SNEGSKA (reference sequence). The CDR3 runs to 15 residues. V shed 6 bases and J shed 2 bases, with 19 bases lying between them. The receptor's source is a woman under 40 in good health. The sample consisted of blood. The rearrangement links TRBV20-1 to TRBJ1-2, with a weak D call TRBD1 (5 bases). The CDR3 protein is CSAQAQGLSNYGYTF. In DNA, the CDR3 is TGCAGTGCCCAGGCCCAGGGTCTAAGCAACTATGGCTACACCTTC.